The 14 T cell receptor beta chains reported below all come from one sample, sequenced in a study of T cell responses to AZD1222 COVID-19 vaccine. Repertoires were generated with immunoSEQ multiplex PCR, while TCRdb's copy carries only in-frame clones and drops some. The table includes roughly 160,000 clones, 88% detected once. The sample was peripheral blood, taken on day 0 of AZD1222 vaccination. Receptors originate from an adult in good health.

The rearrangement joins TRBV6-2 or TRBV6-3 to TRBJ2-4; no clear D. V lost 2 bases to trimming and J lost 4 bases, with 12 bases between them. Germline CDR1 reads MNHEY; CDR2 reads SVGEGT. The CDR3 totals 15 residues. CDR3 protein: CASSYDPPGKNIQYF. CDR3 bases: TGTGCCAGCAGTTACGATCCTCCAGGTAAAAACATTCAGTACTTC.

V and J are TRBV2 and TRBJ1-5; possible D gene TRBD1, 5 bases. Germline CDR1 SNHLY, CDR2 FYNNEI. The CDR3 sequence is 14 residues long. V was pared by 2 bases and J by 5 bases, with 10 bases between. The CDR3 sequence: CASSELTADQPQHF. The DNA of the CDR3 is TGTGCCAGCAGTGAATTGACAGCCGATCAGCCCCAGCATTTT.

The chain joins TRBV13 to TRBJ2-2; 10 bases map to TRBD1. The junction had 8 bases not matched to a gene; V was cut back by 6 bases and J by 4 bases. Looked up from germline, CDR1 is PRHDT and CDR2 is FYEKMQ (reference sequence). The CDR3 contains 16 residues. The DNA for the CDR3 is TGTGCCAGCAGGCGCGACAGGGGGCTGAGCACCGGGGAGCTGTTTTTT. Its translation is CASRRDRGLSTGELFF.

The rearrangement links TRBV7-9 to TRBJ1-2, with 9 positions matching TRBD1. This CDR3 is built from 19 residues. Germline V lookup: CDR1 SEHNR, CDR2 FQNEAQ (reference sequence). V gave up 2 bases and J gave up 3 bases; unmatched junction bases: 16. CDR3 region: CASSLIRIGQGIGYYGYTF. Here the CDR3 DNA reads TGTGCCAGCAGCTTAATCCGAATTGGACAGGGGATTGGATACTATGGCTACACCTTC.

The chain carries TRBV19 and TRBJ1-1; perhaps TRBD1 as D (5 bases). CDR3 length equals 15 residues. Trimming took 1 base from V and 3 from J, leaving 12 bases between them. Germline V CDR1 and CDR2: LNHDA, SQIVND (reference sequence). The CDR3 nucleotides are TGTGCCAGTAGTATAGGGGCCAGAGGGGACACTGAAGCTTTCTTT. As protein: CASSIGARGDTEAFF.

This clone was recorded once. This rearrangement joins TRBV29-1 to TRBJ2-3, with D possibly TRBD1 on 6 matching bases. This CDR3 comprises 14 residues. Trimming cost V 5 bases and J 2 bases, with 14 bases left between them. The germline V gene has CDR1 SQVTM and CDR2 ANQGSEA. The CDR3 DNA reads as TGCAGCGTTAGGCAGGGGACCCCCACAGATACGCAGTATTTT. Its protein product is CSVRQGTPTDTQYF.

This chain links TRBV2 with TRBJ2-2; the D is unclear. Germline loops: CDR1 SNHLY, CDR2 FYNNEI. The CDR3 runs to 13 residues. V lost 3 bases and J lost 3, with 5 bases in between. CDR3 sequence: CASSDEYTGELFF. In nucleotides, the CDR3 is TGTGCCAGCAGTGACGAATACACCGGGGAGCTGTTTTTT.

The chain links TRBV6-2 or TRBV6-3 to TRBJ1-5, with a possible D match to TRBD1 (6 bases). Germline CDR1 reads MNHEY; CDR2 reads SVGEGT. The CDR3 is 16 residues long. With 4 bases removed from V and 0 bases from J, the gap between germline ends came to 13 bases. The CDR3 region has the DNA TGTGCCAGCAGTTCCTCGACAGGTTTTAGCAATCAGCCCCAGCATTTT. Amino acids: CASSSSTGFSNQPQHF.

The gene calls are TRBV3-1 (or the pseudogene TRBV3-2) and TRBJ1-2; 11 nucleotides line up with TRBD1. CDR3 length: 14 residues. The ends lost 6 bases at V and 4 bases at J; junction bases unmatched: 4. The germline V gene encodes CDR1 LGHDT and CDR2 YNNKEL (reference sequence). In nucleotides, the CDR3 is TGTGCCAGCAGGGACAGGGGGCGATTCTATGGCTACACCTTC. Amino acid sequence: CASRDRGRFYGYTF.

This chain joins TRBV2 and TRBJ1-1; D gene unclear. V lost 1 base and J 1 base, leaving 7 bases between the germline ends. This CDR3 spans 14 amino acids. Germline V gene sequence: CDR1 SNHLY, CDR2 FYNNEI. As DNA, the CDR3 is TGTGCCAGCAGTGAAGTGGCAGGGAACACTGAAGCTTTCTTT. As protein: CASSEVAGNTEAFF.

This clone showed up just once. The rearrangement joins TRBV18 to TRBJ1-6; D gene unclear. Germline values: CDR1 KGHSH, CDR2 LQKENI. This CDR3 spans 13 amino acids. The germline V and J ends were trimmed by 2 bases and 7 bases, with 6 bases remaining between them. CDR3 DNA: TGTGCCAGCTCACCAAATGGGAATTCACCCCTCCACTTT. It is translated as CASSPNGNSPLHF.

The CDR3 region has the DNA TGCGCCAGCAGCCAGTCCGGAGGGGAAACTAGGGAAAAACTGTTTTTT. Translating it yields CASSQSGGETREKLFF. J is TRBJ1-4 and V is TRBV5-1, with a possible D match to TRBD1 (5 bases). This CDR3 has 16 amino acids. The V gene's germline CDR1 is SGHRS and CDR2 YFSETQ. Trimming cost V 4 bases and J 8 bases, with 21 bases left between them. The full variable domain, its missing parts supplied by reference TRBV5-1 and TRBJ1-4, is KAGVTQTPRYLIKTRGQQVTLSCSPISGHRSVSWYQQTPGQGLQFLFEYFSETQRNKGNFPGRFSGRQFSNSRSEMNVSTLELGDSALYLCASSQSGGETREKLFFGSGTQLSVL.

This chain joins TRBV30 and TRBJ1-1; D perhaps matches TRBD1 (6 bases). Deletions cut 2 bases from V and 4 bases from J, with 14 bases between. The length of the CDR3 is 14 residues. The germline V gene encodes CDR1 GTSNPN and CDR2 SVGIG (reference sequence). CDR3 in amino acids: CAWSQGWSGTEAFF. CDR3 nucleotide sequence: TGTGCCTGGAGTCAGGGGTGGAGTGGCACTGAAGCTTTCTTT. Filled out from reference TRBV30 and TRBJ1-1, the complete variable domain reads SQTIHQWPATLVQPVGSPLSLECTVEGTSNPNLYWYRQAAGRGLQLLFYSVGIGQISSEVPQNLSASRPQDRQFILSSKKLLLSDSGFYLCAWSQGWSGTEAFFGQGTRLTVV.

The V and J genes are TRBV11-2 and TRBJ1-2, with D tentatively TRBD1 (5 bases). In germline, CDR1 is SGHAT, CDR2 FQNNGV. Deletions cut 5 bases from V and 0 bases from J, with 16 bases between. This CDR3 has 16 amino acids. Here the CDR3 reads CASSHTYRTTNYGYTF. The CDR3 nucleotides are TGTGCCAGCAGCCACACTTACAGGACCACTAACTATGGCTACACCTTC.